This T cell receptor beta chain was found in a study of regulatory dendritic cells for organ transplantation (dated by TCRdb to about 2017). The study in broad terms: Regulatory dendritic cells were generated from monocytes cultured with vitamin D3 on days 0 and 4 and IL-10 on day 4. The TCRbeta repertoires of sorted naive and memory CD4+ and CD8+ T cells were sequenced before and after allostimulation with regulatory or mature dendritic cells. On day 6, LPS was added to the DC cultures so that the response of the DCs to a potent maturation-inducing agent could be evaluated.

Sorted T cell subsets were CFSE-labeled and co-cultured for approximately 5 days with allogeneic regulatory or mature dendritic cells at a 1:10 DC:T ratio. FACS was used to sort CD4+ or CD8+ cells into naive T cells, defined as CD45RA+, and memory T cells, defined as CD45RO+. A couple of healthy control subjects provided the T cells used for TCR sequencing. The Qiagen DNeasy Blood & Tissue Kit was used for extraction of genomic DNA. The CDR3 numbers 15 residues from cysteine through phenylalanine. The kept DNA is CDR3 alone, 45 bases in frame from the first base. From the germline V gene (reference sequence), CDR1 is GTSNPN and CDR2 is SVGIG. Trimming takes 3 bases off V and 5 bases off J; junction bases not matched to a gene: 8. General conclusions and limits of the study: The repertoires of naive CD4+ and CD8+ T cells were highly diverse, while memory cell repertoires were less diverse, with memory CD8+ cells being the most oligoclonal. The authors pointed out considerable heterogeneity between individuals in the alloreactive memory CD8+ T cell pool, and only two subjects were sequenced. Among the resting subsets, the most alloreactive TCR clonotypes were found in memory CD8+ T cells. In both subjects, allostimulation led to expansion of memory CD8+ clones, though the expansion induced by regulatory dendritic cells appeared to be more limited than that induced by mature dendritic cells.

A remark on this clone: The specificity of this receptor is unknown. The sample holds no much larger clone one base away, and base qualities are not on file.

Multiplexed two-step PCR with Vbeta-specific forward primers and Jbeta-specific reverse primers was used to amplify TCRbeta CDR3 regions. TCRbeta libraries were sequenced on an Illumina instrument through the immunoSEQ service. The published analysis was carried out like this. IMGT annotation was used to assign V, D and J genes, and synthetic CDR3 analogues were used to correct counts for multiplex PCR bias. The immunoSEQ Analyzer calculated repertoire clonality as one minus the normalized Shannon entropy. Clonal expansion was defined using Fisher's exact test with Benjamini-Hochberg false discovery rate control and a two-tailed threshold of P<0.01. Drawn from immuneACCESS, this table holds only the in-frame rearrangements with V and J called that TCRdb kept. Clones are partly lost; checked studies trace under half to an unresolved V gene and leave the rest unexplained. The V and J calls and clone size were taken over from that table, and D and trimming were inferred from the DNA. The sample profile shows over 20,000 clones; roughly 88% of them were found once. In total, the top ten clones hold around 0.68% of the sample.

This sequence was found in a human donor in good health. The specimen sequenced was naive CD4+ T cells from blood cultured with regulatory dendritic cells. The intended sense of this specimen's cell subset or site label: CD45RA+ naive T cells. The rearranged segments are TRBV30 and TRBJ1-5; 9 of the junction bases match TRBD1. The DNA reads TGTGCCTGGAGCCTCGGACAGGGGAGGGATCAGCCCCAGCATTTT. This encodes CAWSLGQGRDQPQHF.